One sample yielded the 6 T cell receptor beta chains listed below, sequenced in a study of blood T cells in healthy people across ages. Alongside a J-beta primer mix, a sample-barcoded 5' primer served in a second PCR lasting roughly 7 to 12 cycles. TCRdb re-called the 5' RACE reads through MiXCR, storing one row per CDR3 protein. The table records some 1.1 million distinct CDR3 sequences, less than 45% of them present only once. The sample comprised blood. The receptors come from a young man in good health.

This clonotype occurred a few times. The gene calls are TRBV4-1 and TRBJ1-5; D remains ambiguous. V lost 0 bases and J 0 bases, leaving 3 bases between the germline ends. This CDR3 contains 14 residues. The germline V gene has CDR1 MGHRA and CDR2 YSYEKL. CDR3 residues: CASSQDTSNQPQHF. In nucleotides, the CDR3 is TGCGCCAGCAGCCAAGACACTAGCAATCAGCCCCAGCATTTT.

The chain recombines TRBV20-1 with TRBJ2-2, with 9 bases aligning to TRBD2. The CDR3 extends over 15 amino acids. V lost 3 bases and J lost 5; bases outside the gene matches: 7. CDR1 is DFQATT and CDR2 is SNEGSKA in the germline V gene (reference sequence). CDR3 nucleotides: TGCAGTGCTAGTAATCTAGCGGGAAAAACCGGGGAGCTGTTTTTT. Its translation is CSASNLAGKTGELFF.

The gene calls are TRBV6-5 and TRBJ1-1; TRBD1 might be the D (5 bases). V lost 0 bases and J 3 bases, leaving 8 bases between the germline ends. CDR3 size: 14 residues. CDR1 is MNHEY and CDR2 is SVGAGI in the germline V gene. The CDR3 sequence: CASSYSPGDTEAFF. CDR3 bases: TGTGCCAGCAGTTACTCTCCGGGGGACACTGAAGCTTTCTTT.

The table lists this clonotype with a few counts. The rearrangement uses TRBV7-9 and TRBJ2-5; the match to TRBD2 covers 9 bases. Germline V lookup: CDR1 SEHNR, CDR2 FQNEAQ (reference sequence). The CDR3 consists of 15 residues. J lost 3 bases, V lost 5 bases, and 7 bases had no gene match. DNA for the CDR3: TGTGCCAGCAGCCCTTTCCGACTAGCGGAAGAGACCCAGTACTTC. Protein: CASSPFRLAEETQYF. Full variable domain (remainder filled in from reference TRBV7-9 and TRBJ2-5): DTGVSQNPRHKITKRGQNVTFRCDPISEHNRLYWYRQTLGQGPEFLTYFQNEAQLEKSRLLSDRFSAERPKGSFSTLEIQRTEQGDSAMYLCASSPFRLAEETQYFGPGTRLLVL.

This clonotype came up a few times. V and J are TRBV7-2 and TRBJ1-3; the D gene is possibly TRBD1 (5 bases). CDR1 and CDR2 from the germline V gene are SGHTA and FQGNSA. CDR3 size: 13 residues. Trimming pared 2 bases from V and 7 bases from J, leaving 9 bases between. The CDR3 loop reads CASSLMGENTIYF. In nucleotides, the CDR3 is TGTGCCAGCAGCTTAATGGGGGAGAACACCATATATTTT.

This chain joins TRBV14 and TRBJ2-1; D is perhaps TRBD2 (6 bases). Per germline, CDR1 SGHDN and CDR2 FVKESK. This CDR3 contains 17 residues. Trimming stripped 5 bases from V and 3 bases from J, with 20 bases between. The chain's CDR3 is CASSEHASPSVYNEQFF. CDR3 coding DNA: TGTGCCAGCAGCGAACACGCGAGCCCTAGCGTCTACAATGAGCAGTTCTTC.